The clone carrying this TCR beta chain was seen only a few times. The antigen remains undetermined. These data belong to a study of early T cells in non-severe SARS-CoV-2 infection. In the study overall: Whole-blood bulk RNA, unsorted, was sequenced, and chains were unpaired. Study results and limitations: Clonotype matching in VDJdb favored anti-spike CD8 responses and did not capture private and CD4 specificities.

Molecules of cDNA were individually given unique molecular identifiers that were attached to them. TCRdb redid the calling of the 5' RACE reads with MiXCR, one entry per CDR3 protein. The data show over 100,000 distinct CDR3 sequences, around 13% seen once. Germline CDR1 KGHSH, CDR2 LQKENI. Trimming took 2 bases from V and 6 from J; bases not matched to a gene: 2. The CDR3 totals 15 residues. The source material was whole blood. The chain uses TRBV18 and TRBJ1-6; TRBD1 matches at 9 bases. The clonotype originates from an adult who was a healthcare worker with PCR-confirmed SARS-CoV-2 infection or an uninfected control (not recorded which). CDR3 residues: CASSPTGGRNSPLHF. Here the CDR3 DNA reads TGTGCCAGCTCACCAACAGGGGGCCGTAATTCACCCCTCCACTTT.